These 22 T cell receptor beta chains originate from one sample sequenced in a study of T cells in Graves' hyperthyroidism and ophthalmopathy. TCR beta CDR3 region amplification was performed from RNA transcripts. Carried out on the TCR CDR3, a first-round RT-PCR used the HTBI primer set. TCRdb independently ran MiXCR on the multiplex PCR reads; one entry per CDR3 protein. The sample lists 300,000 or so distinct CDR3 sequences, more than 15% occurring once. The sample taken for sequencing was blood. Every receptor here comes from a woman aged 55-69 years with Graves' ophthalmopathy.

This clonotype came up once. This could be a read error, since a much larger clone is one nucleotide away. This chain joins TRBV6-2 or TRBV6-3 and TRBJ2-1; 8 bases are shared with TRBD2. Looked up from germline, CDR1 is MNHEY and CDR2 is SVGEGT. The ends lost 8 bases at V and 7 bases at J; junction bases unmatched: 13. This CDR3 comprises 15 residues. The CDR3: CASGSRVAGNNEQFF. CDR3 DNA sequence: TGTGCCAGCGGCTCTCGGGTAGCGGGGAATAATGAGCAGTTCTTC.

Ten or more counts support this clonotype. V and J are TRBV6-1 and TRBJ2-7, with TRBD1 identical over 11 bases. J lost 1 base, V lost 5 bases, and 7 bases had no gene match. The CDR3 contains 16 residues. Germline-derived CDR1 and CDR2 are MNHNS and SASEGT. CDR3 coding DNA: TGTGCCAGCAGTTTCCGTTGGGACAGGGGGTCCTACGAGCAGTACTTC. It translates to CASSFRWDRGSYEQYF.

The chain uses TRBV14 and TRBJ2-3, with D possibly matching TRBD2 (6 bases). The CDR3 length is 15 residues. The V end was cut by 4 bases, the J end by 6 bases, with 17 bases between. Per germline, CDR1 SGHDN and CDR2 FVKESK. CDR3 loop: CASSLGTSLVDTQYF. In nucleotides, the CDR3 is TGTGCCAGCAGCCTGGGAACTAGCCTCGTGGATACGCAGTATTTT.

This clonotype showed up many times. This chain links TRBV7-2 with TRBJ2-1; no reliable D call. There are 14 residues in the CDR3. Germline V lookup: CDR1 SGHTA, CDR2 FQGNSA. Trimming left V 2 bases short and J 6 bases short, with 11 bases between. The CDR3 coding sequence is TGTGCCAGCAGCTTACTATCCAGCCCCAATGAGCAGTTCTTC. Its protein is CASSLLSSPNEQFF.

This clonotype was counted ten times or more. The chain carries TRBV3-1 and TRBJ1-2; D may be TRBD1 (6 bases). Trimming removed 0 bases at V and 7 bases at J, with 15 bases between. CDR3 length: 15 amino acids. Germline assignment: CDR1 LGHDT and CDR2 YNNKEL (reference sequence). CDR3 nucleotides: TGTGCCAGCAGCCAAGAGGCGGCCAGGGGCTCTGGCTACACCTTC. It translates to CASSQEAARGSGYTF.

This clonotype was counted many times. The rearrangement joins TRBV27 to TRBJ2-7, with TRBD1 identical over 10 bases. The length of the CDR3 is 19 residues. Germline-derived CDR1 and CDR2 are MNHEY and SMNVEV (reference sequence). V shed 2 bases and J 0 bases; nucleotides not matched to a gene: 13. The CDR3 DNA sequence: TGTGCCAGCAGTTTAAAGGTGACAGGGGGCGTGGACCCCTCCTACGAGCAGTACTTC. Translation gives CASSLKVTGGVDPSYEQYF.

This clonotype turned up a few times. The chain employs TRBV29-1 and TRBJ2-1; D not resolved. Germline-derived CDR1 and CDR2 are SQVTM and ANQGSEA. The length of the CDR3 is 12 residues. Trimming removed 3 bases at V and 9 bases at J, with 12 bases between. The DNA for the CDR3 is TGCAGCGTTGATGGAGACCTCTCTGAGCAGTTCTTC. Translated: CSVDGDLSEQFF.

Turning to this clonotype: At one of its ends the junction is not consistent with the germline gene, which may arise from a read error. The chain joins TRBV19 to TRBJ1-2; D is unclear. Germline V gene sequence: CDR1 LNHDA, CDR2 SQIVND (reference sequence). The CDR3 totals 15 residues. In nucleotides, the CDR3 is TGTGCCAGTAGTGGACGTCCGGTTGAAGGCTATGACTACACCTTC. Its protein product is CASSGRPVEGYDYTF.

This clonotype was picked up many times. The genes are TRBV18 and TRBJ2-6, with D uncertain. The CDR3 is 13 residues long. Trimming pared 3 bases from V and 4 bases from J, leaving 4 bases between. Looked up from germline, CDR1 is KGHSH and CDR2 is LQKENI. The CDR3: CASSPRGANVLTF. The CDR3, as DNA: TGTGCCAGCTCACCTAGGGGGGCCAACGTCCTGACTTTC.

This clonotype was seen repeatedly, ten times or more. The chain links TRBV28 to TRBJ2-1; no clear D. V was cut by 5 bases and J by 10 bases, with 12 bases left in between. Germline assignment: CDR1 MDHEN and CDR2 SYDVKM. The CDR3 length is 12 residues. DNA for the CDR3: TGTGCCAGCAGTCTCCTTCGGACCGAGCAGTTCTTC. Translated: CASSLLRTEQFF. Combining the CDR3 with reference TRBV28 and TRBJ2-1 gives the whole variable domain DVKVTQSSRYLVKRTGEKVFLECVQDMDHENMFWYRQDPGLGLRLIYFSYDVKMKEKGDIPEGYSVSREKKERFSLILESASTNQTSMYLCASSLLRTEQFFGPGTRLTVL.

This clonotype was picked up many times. V and J are TRBV11-2 and TRBJ2-7; 12 bases line up with TRBD1. CDR3 size: 20 residues. Germline lookup yields CDR1 SGHAT and CDR2 FQNNGV. V was pared by 4 bases and J by 2 bases, with 18 bases of the junction left unmatched. Written as DNA, the CDR3 is TGTGCCAGCAGCTCCATCAAAGACACCGGGACAGGGGGCAGGACCTACGAGCAGTACTTC. The encoded protein is CASSSIKDTGTGGRTYEQYF.

V is TRBV20-1 and J is TRBJ1-1; 11 bases agree with TRBD1. The V segment lost 6 bases and the J segment 3 bases; nucleotides outside the gene matches: 3. Germline V gene lookup returns CDR1 DFQATT and CDR2 SNEGSKA (reference sequence). This CDR3 contains 13 residues. The CDR3 here is CSAPDRGHTEAFF. The CDR3 region has the DNA TGCAGTGCCCCGGACAGGGGGCACACTGAAGCTTTCTTT.

The chain has TRBV19 and TRBJ2-7, with D maybe TRBD1 (6 bases). The V and J ends lost 3 bases and 12 bases respectively, with 21 bases between them. This CDR3 is built from 14 residues. Germline V lookup: CDR1 LNHDA, CDR2 SQIVND (reference sequence). The CDR3 loop is CASSINRDNPGRYF. The CDR3 DNA sequence: TGTGCCAGTAGTATCAACAGGGATAATCCAGGGCGGTACTTC. Full variable domain (outside the CDR3, taken from reference TRBV19 and TRBJ2-7): DGGITQSPKYLFRKEGQNVTLSCEQNLNHDAMYWYRQDPGQGLRLIYYSQIVNDFQKGDIAEGYSVSREKKESFPLTVTSAQKNPTAFYLCASSINRDNPGRYFGPGTRLTVT.

This clonotype occurred many times. The gene calls are TRBV7-8 and TRBJ1-1; D uncertain. V was clipped by 5 bases and J by 1 base, with 14 bases between them. The germline V gene encodes CDR1 SGHVS and CDR2 FQNEAQ. This CDR3 is 15 amino acids long. CDR3: CASSIDGPQNTEAFF. The CDR3, as DNA: TGTGCCAGCAGCATCGACGGTCCTCAGAACACTGAAGCTTTCTTT.

This clonotype was detected ten times or more. This chain joins TRBV7-2 and TRBJ1-5; tentatively, D is TRBD1 (5 bases). Germline assignment: CDR1 SGHTA and CDR2 FQGNSA. Trimming pared 5 bases from V and 7 bases from J, leaving 15 bases between. This CDR3 has 14 amino acids. This CDR3 reads CASSRNSGGQPQHF. The CDR3, as DNA: TGTGCCAGCAGCCGCAATTCGGGGGGGCAGCCCCAGCATTTT.

This clonotype came up many times. V usage is TRBV10-3 and J usage is TRBJ2-7; TRBD1 matches 11 bases. J gave up 2 bases and V 3 bases, and 3 bases lay outside the gene matches. The CDR3 has 15 residues. The germline V gene has CDR1 ENHRY and CDR2 SYGVKD. CDR3 in amino acids: CAISEWGQGAYEQYF. Written as DNA, the CDR3 is TGTGCCATCAGTGAATGGGGACAGGGGGCCTACGAGCAGTACTTC.

This clonotype was seen repeatedly, ten times or more. This chain joins TRBV6-2 or TRBV6-3 and TRBJ2-7; D is perhaps TRBD2 (6 bases). The V gene lost 6 bases and the J gene lost 7 bases, with 19 bases spanning the gap. Germline CDR1 and CDR2: MNHEY and SVGEGT. This CDR3 is built from 14 residues. CDR3: CASSRLATSTEQYF. As DNA, the CDR3 is TGTGCCAGCAGCCGCCTAGCGACATCTACGGAGCAGTACTTC.

With regard to this clonotype: The junction shows a germline mismatch at one end, possibly a read error. V and J are TRBV19 and TRBJ2-2; 7 bases match TRBD1. The length of the CDR3 is 15 residues. Germline-derived CDR1 and CDR2 are LNHDA and SQIVND (reference sequence). Written as DNA, the CDR3 is TGTGCCAGTATGGATTCGACAGGGAACACCGGGGAGCTGTCTTTT. It yields the protein CASMDSTGNTGELSF.

This chain connects TRBV5-1 to TRBJ2-5; perhaps D is TRBD1 or TRBD2 (5 bases each). This CDR3 has 14 residues. CDR1 is SGHRS and CDR2 is YFSETQ in the germline V gene. V shed 0 bases and J shed 5 bases, with 11 bases lying between them. The CDR3 DNA follows: TGCGCCAGCAGCTTGGCGTGGTGGGGGGAGACCCAGTACTTC. Residues: CASSLAWWGETQYF.

This chain connects TRBV7-3 to TRBJ2-3, with 7 bases that match TRBD2. With V trimmed by 8 bases and J by 4 bases, 9 bases remained unmatched. The CDR3 runs 14 residues. From germline, CDR1 is SGHTA and CDR2 FQGTGA. CDR3 DNA: TGTGCCAGCGACTTAGGCGGGAGTTCAGATACGCAGTATTTT. It codes for CASDLGGSSDTQYF.

This clonotype was detected many times. The chain combines TRBV20-1 with TRBJ1-5; TRBD1 aligns across 7 bases. V was clipped by 1 base and J by 0 bases; unmatched bases: 6. The germline gives CDR1 DFQATT, CDR2 SNEGSKA (reference sequence). This CDR3 region has 16 residues. CDR3 residues: CSARVRAGGSNQPQHF. For the CDR3, the DNA is TGCAGTGCTAGAGTCCGGGCAGGGGGTAGCAATCAGCCCCAGCATTTT.

This clonotype has just a few counts. The chain combines TRBV18 with TRBJ1-2; D may be TRBD1 (5 bases). V lost 6 bases, J lost 2 bases, and 16 bases lay in between. The CDR3 extends over 15 amino acids. Germline CDR1 is KGHSH and CDR2 is LQKENI. The chain's CDR3 is CASSTVTWENYGYTF. CDR3 coding DNA: TGTGCCAGCTCGACAGTCACATGGGAGAACTATGGCTACACCTTC.